This T cell receptor (beta chain) was found in a study of T cell repertoires in cytomegalovirus infection. In this sample, this clonotype turned up a few times. What it binds is unknown. TCRdb redid the calling of the reads with MiXCR, one entry per CDR3 protein. Of hundreds of thousands of distinct CDR3 sequences in the sample, 25% to 35% were seen once. The CDR3 sequence is 15 residues long. In germline, CDR1 is MNHEY, CDR2 SVGAGI. The V and J ends lost 5 bases and 0 bases respectively, with 13 bases between them. This sample comprised cultured PBMCs, obtained from culture after CMV antigen stimulation. This receptor was taken from a human donor in good health (CMV status not recorded). Some clones in this sample may be carry-over from other donors' samples. The chain employs TRBV6-5 and TRBJ1-1; D is unclear. Here the CDR3 reads CASSPTDNLNTEAFF. CDR3 bases: TGTGCCAGCAGTCCCACTGATAACTTGAACACTGAAGCTTTCTTT.